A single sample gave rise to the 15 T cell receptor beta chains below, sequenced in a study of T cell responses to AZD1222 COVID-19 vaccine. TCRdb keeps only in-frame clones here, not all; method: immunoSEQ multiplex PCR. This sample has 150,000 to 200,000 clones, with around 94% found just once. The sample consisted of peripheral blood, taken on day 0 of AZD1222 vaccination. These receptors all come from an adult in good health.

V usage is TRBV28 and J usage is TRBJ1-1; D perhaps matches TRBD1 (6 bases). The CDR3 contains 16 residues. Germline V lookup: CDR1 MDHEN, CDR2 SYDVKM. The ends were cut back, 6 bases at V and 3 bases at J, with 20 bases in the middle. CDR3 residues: CASRPTGTNLHTEAFF. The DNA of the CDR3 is TGTGCCAGCAGACCAACCGGGACAAACCTTCACACTGAAGCTTTCTTT.

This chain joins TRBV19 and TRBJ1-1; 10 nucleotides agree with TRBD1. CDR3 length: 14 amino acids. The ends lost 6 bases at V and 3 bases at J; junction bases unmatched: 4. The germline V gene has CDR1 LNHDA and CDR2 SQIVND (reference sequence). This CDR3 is CASSSGTGDTEAFF. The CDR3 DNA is TGTGCCAGTAGCAGCGGGACAGGGGACACTGAAGCTTTCTTT. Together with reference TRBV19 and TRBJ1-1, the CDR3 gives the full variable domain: DGGITQSPKYLFRKEGQNVTLSCEQNLNHDAMYWYRQDPGQGLRLIYYSQIVNDFQKGDIAEGYSVSREKKESFPLTVTSAQKNPTAFYLCASSSGTGDTEAFFGQGTRLTVV.

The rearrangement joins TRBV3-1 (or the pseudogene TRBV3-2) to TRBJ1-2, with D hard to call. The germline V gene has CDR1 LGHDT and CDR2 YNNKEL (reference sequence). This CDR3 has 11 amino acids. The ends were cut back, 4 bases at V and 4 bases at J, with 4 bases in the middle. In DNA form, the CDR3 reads TGTGCCAGCAGCCCAGGCTATGGCTACACCTTC. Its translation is CASSPGYGYTF.

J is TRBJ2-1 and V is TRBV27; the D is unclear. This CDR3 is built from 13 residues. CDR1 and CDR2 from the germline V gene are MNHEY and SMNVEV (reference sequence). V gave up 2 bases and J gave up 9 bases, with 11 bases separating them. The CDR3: CASSLIGGGEQFF. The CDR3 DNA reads TGTGCCAGCAGTTTAATCGGCGGTGGTGAGCAGTTCTTC.

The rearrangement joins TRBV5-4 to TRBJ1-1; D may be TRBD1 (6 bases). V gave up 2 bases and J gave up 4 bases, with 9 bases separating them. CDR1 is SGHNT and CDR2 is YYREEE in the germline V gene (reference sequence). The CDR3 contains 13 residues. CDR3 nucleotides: TGTGCCAGCAGCTTCTCGGGGGCCACTGAAGCTTTCTTT. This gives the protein CASSFSGATEAFF.

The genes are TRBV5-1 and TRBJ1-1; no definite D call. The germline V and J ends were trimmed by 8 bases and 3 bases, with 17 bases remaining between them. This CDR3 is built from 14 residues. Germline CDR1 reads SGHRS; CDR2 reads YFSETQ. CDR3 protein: CASFLDPEYTEAFF. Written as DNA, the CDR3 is TGCGCCAGTTTCTTGGACCCCGAGTACACTGAAGCTTTCTTT.

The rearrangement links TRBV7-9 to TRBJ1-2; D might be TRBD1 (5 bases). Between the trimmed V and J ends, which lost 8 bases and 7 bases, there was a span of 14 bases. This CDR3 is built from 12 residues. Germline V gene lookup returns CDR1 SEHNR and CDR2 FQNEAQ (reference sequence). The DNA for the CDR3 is TGTGCCAGCGCCCTAGACGGGGGTGGCTACACCTTC. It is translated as CASALDGGGYTF. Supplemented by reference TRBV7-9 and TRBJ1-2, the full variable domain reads DTGVSQNPRHKITKRGQNVTFRCDPISEHNRLYWYRQTLGQGPEFLTYFQNEAQLEKSRLLSDRFSAERPKGSFSTLEIQRTEQGDSAMYLCASALDGGGYTFGSGTRLTVV.

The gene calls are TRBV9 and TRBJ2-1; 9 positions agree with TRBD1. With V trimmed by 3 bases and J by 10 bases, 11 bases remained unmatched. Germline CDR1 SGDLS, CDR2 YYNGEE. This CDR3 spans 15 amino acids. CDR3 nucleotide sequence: TGTGCCAGCAGCGAGGGACAGGGCTTCCTTTACGAGCAGTTCTTC. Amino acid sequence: CASSEGQGFLYEQFF.

The chain's CDR3 is CASSGKNSYEQYF. CDR3 sequence (DNA): TGCGCCAGCAGTGGGAAGAACTCCTACGAGCAGTACTTC. The chain couples TRBV10-1 to TRBJ2-7; D not certain. The CDR3 covers 13 residues. The V gene lost 4 bases and the J gene lost 0 bases, with 7 bases spanning the gap. Germline assignment: CDR1 WNHNN and CDR2 SYGVQD (reference sequence).

The CDR3 sequence is CASSPILVGTEAFF. For the CDR3, the DNA is TGTGCCAGCAGCCCCATCTTGGTGGGCACTGAAGCTTTCTTT. V is TRBV3-1 (or the pseudogene TRBV3-2) and J is TRBJ1-1; unclear D gene. Germline V gene data show CDR1 as LGHDT and CDR2 as YNNKEL (reference sequence). V was pared by 4 bases and J by 4 bases, with 13 bases between. The CDR3 totals 14 residues.

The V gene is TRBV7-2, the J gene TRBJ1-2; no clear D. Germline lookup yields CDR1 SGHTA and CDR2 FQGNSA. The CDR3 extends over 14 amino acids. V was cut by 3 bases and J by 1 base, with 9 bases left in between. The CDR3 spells CASSLRRFNYGYTF. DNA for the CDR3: TGTGCCAGCAGCTTGAGACGATTTAACTATGGCTACACCTTC.

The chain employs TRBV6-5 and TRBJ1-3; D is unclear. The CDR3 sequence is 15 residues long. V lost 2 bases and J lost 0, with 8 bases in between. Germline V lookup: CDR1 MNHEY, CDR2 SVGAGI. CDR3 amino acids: CASSYGGLSGNTIYF. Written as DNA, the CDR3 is TGTGCCAGCAGTTACGGCGGACTCTCTGGAAACACCATATATTTT.

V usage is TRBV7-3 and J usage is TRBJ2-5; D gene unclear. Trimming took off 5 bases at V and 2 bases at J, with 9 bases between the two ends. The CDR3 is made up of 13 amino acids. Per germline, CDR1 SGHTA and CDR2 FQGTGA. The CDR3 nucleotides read TGTGCCAGCAGCGCCTCGACGCAAGAGACCCAGTACTTC. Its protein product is CASSASTQETQYF.

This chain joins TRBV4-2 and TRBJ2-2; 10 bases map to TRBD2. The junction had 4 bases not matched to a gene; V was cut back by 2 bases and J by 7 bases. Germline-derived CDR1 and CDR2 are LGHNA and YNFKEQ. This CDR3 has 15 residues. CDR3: CASSQPWTSGGELFF. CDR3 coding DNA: TGTGCCAGCAGCCAACCCTGGACTAGCGGCGGGGAGCTGTTTTTT.

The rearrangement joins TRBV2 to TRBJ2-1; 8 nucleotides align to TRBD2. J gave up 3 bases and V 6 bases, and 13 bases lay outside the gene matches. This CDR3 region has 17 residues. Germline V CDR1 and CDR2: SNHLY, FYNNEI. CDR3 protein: CASSQPGLAGHYNEQFF. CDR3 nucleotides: TGTGCCAGCAGCCAACCGGGGCTAGCGGGTCACTACAATGAGCAGTTCTTC. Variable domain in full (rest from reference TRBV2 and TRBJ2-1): EPEVTQTPSHQVTQMGQEVILRCVPISNHLYFYWYRQILGQKVEFLVSFYNNEISEKSEIFDDQFSVERPDGSNFTLKIRSTKLEDSAMYFCASSQPGLAGHYNEQFFGPGTRLTVL.